The clone carrying this TCR beta chain was seen many times. The germline V and J ends were trimmed by 0 bases and 2 bases, with 8 bases remaining between them. The CDR3 loop spans 14 amino acids. Germline values: CDR1 SGHVS, CDR2 FQNEAQ. The entry originates in a study of T cells in Graves' hyperthyroidism and ophthalmopathy. Amplified TCR beta CDR3 regions derived from RNA transcripts. The HTBI primer set was used in a first-round RT-PCR of the TCR CDR3. TCRdb used MiXCR to reprocess the multiplex PCR reads, holding one entry per CDR3 protein. The sample lists hundreds of thousands of distinct CDR3 sequences; about 14% were seen once.

Sequenced input: blood. The rearrangement joins TRBV7-8 to TRBJ2-7, with no clear D. This clonotype originated in a woman between 18 and 30 years old with Graves' hyperthyroidism. Here the CDR3 DNA reads TGTGCCAGCAGCTTAGCCCCCGAGGCCTACGAGCAGTACTTC. Its protein is CASSLAPEAYEQYF. The full variable domain, its missing parts supplied by reference TRBV7-8 and TRBJ2-7, is GAGVSQSPRYKVAKRGQDVALRCDPISGHVSLFWYQQALGQGPEFLTYFQNEAQLDKSGLPSDRFFAERPEGSVSTLKIQRTQQEDSAVYLCASSLAPEAYEQYFGPGTRLTVT.